Listed below are T cell receptor beta chains from one sample, sequenced in a study of radiotherapy plus CTLA-4 blockade in lung cancer. Libraries were prepared by immunoSEQ multiplex PCR; TCRdb keeps only in-frame clonotypes and omits some of them. The sample lists approximately 85,000 clones; more than 75% were seen once. The sequenced sample was peripheral blood, obtained from a patient treated with radiotherapy plus ipilimumab. Receptor source: a human donor with non-small cell lung cancer who had a partial response to radiotherapy plus ipilimumab. The CDR3 runs from the conserved cysteine through the conserved F or W. The order of the fields is J gene, D gene, clone size, V gene, CDR3 DNA, CDR3 protein. A D gene is named only where the DNA matches it firmly. Rows give clone size only sometimes, using once, few, many, or a class for an expanded clone.

j_gene: TRBJ2-7
d_gene: TRBD1
abundance: .
v_gene: TRBV6-1
CDR3nt: TGTGCCAGCAGCACGACAGGGTGGAGCTCCTACGAGCAGTACTTC
CDR3aa: CASSTTGWSSYEQYF

j_gene: TRBJ1-2
d_gene: .
abundance: .
v_gene: TRBV7-2
CDR3nt: TGTGCCAGCAGCCCGCCTTGGGACACGGGATATGGCTACACCTTC
CDR3aa: CASSPPWDTGYGYTF

j_gene: TRBJ2-7
d_gene: .
abundance: .
v_gene: TRBV2
CDR3nt: TGTGCCAGCAGACCAGACTCCTACGAGCAGTACTTC
CDR3aa: CASRPDSYEQYF

j_gene: TRBJ1-2
d_gene: .
abundance: once
v_gene: TRBV27
CDR3nt: TGTGCCAGCAGTTTAACCGGGGCTAACTATGGCTACACCTTC
CDR3aa: CASSLTGANYGYTF

j_gene: TRBJ1-1
d_gene: .
abundance: .
v_gene: TRBV18
CDR3nt: TGTGCCAGCTCCCGAAACGGGGGTTCGAACACTGAAGCTTTCTTT
CDR3aa: CASSRNGGSNTEAFF

j_gene: TRBJ1-5
d_gene: TRBD1
abundance: .
v_gene: TRBV2
CDR3nt: TGTGCCAGCACTTCTCGGTGGGACAGTGTAAATCAGCCCCAGCATTTT
CDR3aa: CASTSRWDSVNQPQHF

j_gene: TRBJ2-1
d_gene: .
abundance: .
v_gene: TRBV5-1
CDR3nt: TGCGCCAGCAAGGCGGGTGCCTACAATGAGCAGTTCTTC
CDR3aa: CASKAGAYNEQFF

j_gene: TRBJ2-7
d_gene: TRBD2
abundance: few
v_gene: TRBV5-1
CDR3nt: TGCGCCAGCAGCTTGCTAGCGGGAGTTGGCTACGAGCAGTACTTC
CDR3aa: CASSLLAGVGYEQYF

j_gene: TRBJ1-1
d_gene: TRBD1
abundance: .
v_gene: TRBV29-1
CDR3nt: TGCAGCGTTGACGGGACAGGGCTCAACTCGAACACTGAAGCTTTCTTT
CDR3aa: CSVDGTGLNSNTEAFF

j_gene: TRBJ2-3
d_gene: TRBD1
abundance: .
v_gene: TRBV28
CDR3nt: TGTGCCAGCAGGGGACAGGGAAGAGATACGCAGTATTTT
CDR3aa: CASRGQGRDTQYF

j_gene: TRBJ2-3
d_gene: TRBD1
abundance: .
v_gene: TRBV29-1
CDR3nt: TGCAGCGCCCAAGTCGGGACAGGGGCCACAGATACGCAGTATTTT
CDR3aa: CSAQVGTGATDTQYF

j_gene: TRBJ2-1
d_gene: .
abundance: .
v_gene: TRBV11-3
CDR3nt: TGTGCCAGCAGTCCCGGGACACCGCCCTACAATGAGCAGTTCTTC
CDR3aa: CASSPGTPPYNEQFF

j_gene: TRBJ2-2
d_gene: TRBD1
abundance: .
v_gene: TRBV13
CDR3nt: TGTGCCAGCAGCGAAACAGGGGGTTCGGCCGGGGAGCTGTTTTTT
CDR3aa: CASSETGGSAGELFF

j_gene: TRBJ1-3
d_gene: .
abundance: few
v_gene: TRBV16
CDR3nt: TGTGCCAGCAGCCCTACTCCCACAGGGTTCCGAGACACCATATATTTT
CDR3aa: CASSPTPTGFRDTIYF

j_gene: TRBJ2-3
d_gene: .
abundance: few
v_gene: TRBV4-1
CDR3nt: TGCGCCAGCAGCCAAGACCCAGGGCAGTTGACAGATACGCAGTATTTT
CDR3aa: CASSQDPGQLTDTQYF

j_gene: TRBJ2-7
d_gene: TRBD2
abundance: .
v_gene: TRBV19
CDR3nt: TGTGCCAGTAGTAGTGGACTAGCGGGAGGTGGATACGAGCAGTACTTC
CDR3aa: CASSSGLAGGGYEQYF

j_gene: TRBJ1-2
d_gene: TRBD1
abundance: .
v_gene: TRBV29-1
CDR3nt: TGCAGCGTGGACAGGGGAGGCTACACCTTC
CDR3aa: CSVDRGGYTF

j_gene: TRBJ2-4
d_gene: TRBD2
abundance: .
v_gene: TRBV29-1
CDR3nt: TGCAGCGTTGAAGATGTCCGGGAGGGCCGGAACATTCAGTACTTC
CDR3aa: CSVEDVREGRNIQYF